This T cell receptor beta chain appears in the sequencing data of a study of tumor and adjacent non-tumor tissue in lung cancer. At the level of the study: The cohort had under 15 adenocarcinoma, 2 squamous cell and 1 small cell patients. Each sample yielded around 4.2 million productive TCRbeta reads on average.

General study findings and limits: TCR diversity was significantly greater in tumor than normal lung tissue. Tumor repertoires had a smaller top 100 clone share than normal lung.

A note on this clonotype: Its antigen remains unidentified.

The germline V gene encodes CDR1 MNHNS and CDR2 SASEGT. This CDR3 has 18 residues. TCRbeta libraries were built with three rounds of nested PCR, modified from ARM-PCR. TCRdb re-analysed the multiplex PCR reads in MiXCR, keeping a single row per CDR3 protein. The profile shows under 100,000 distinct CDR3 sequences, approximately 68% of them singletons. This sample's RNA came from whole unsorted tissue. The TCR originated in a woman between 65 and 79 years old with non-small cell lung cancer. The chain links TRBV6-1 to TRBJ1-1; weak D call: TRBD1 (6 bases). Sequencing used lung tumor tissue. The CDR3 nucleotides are TGTGCTAACAGCATCTTAAGACTCACAGGGTTGGGGGACACTGAAGCTTTCTTT. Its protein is CANSILRLTGLGDTEAFF.